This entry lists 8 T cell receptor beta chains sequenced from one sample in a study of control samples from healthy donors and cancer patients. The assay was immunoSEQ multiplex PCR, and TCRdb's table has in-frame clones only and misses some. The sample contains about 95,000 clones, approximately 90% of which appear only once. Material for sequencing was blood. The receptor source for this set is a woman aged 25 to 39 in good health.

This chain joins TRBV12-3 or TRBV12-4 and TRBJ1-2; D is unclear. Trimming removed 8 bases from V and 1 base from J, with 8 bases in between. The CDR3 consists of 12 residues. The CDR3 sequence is CASLNINYGYTF. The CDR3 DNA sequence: TGTGCCAGCCTCAATATTAACTATGGCTACACCTTC.

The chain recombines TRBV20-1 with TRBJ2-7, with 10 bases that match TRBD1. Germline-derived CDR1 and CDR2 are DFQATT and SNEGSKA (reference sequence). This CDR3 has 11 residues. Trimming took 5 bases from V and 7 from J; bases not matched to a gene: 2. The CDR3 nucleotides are TGCAGTGCTGGGACAGGGGTTGAGCAGTACTTC. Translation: CSAGTGVEQYF.

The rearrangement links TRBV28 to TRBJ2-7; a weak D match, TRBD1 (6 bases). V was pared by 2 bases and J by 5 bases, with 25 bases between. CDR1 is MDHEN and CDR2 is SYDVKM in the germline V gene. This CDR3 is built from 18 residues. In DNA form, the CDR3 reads TGTGCCAGCAGTTTAAGTCAGGGATTGGGGACATCAGTAAACGAGCAGTACTTC. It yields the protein CASSLSQGLGTSVNEQYF. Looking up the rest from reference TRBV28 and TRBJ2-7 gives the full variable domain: DVKVTQSSRYLVKRTGEKVFLECVQDMDHENMFWYRQDPGLGLRLIYFSYDVKMKEKGDIPEGYSVSREKKERFSLILESASTNQTSMYLCASSLSQGLGTSVNEQYFGPGTRLTVT.

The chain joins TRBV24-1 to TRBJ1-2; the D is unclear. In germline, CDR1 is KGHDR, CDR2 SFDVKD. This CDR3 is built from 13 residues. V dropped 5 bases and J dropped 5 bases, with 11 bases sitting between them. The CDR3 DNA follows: TGTGCCACCAGTGGCTCAGGTCGTTATGGCTACACCTTC. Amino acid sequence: CATSGSGRYGYTF.

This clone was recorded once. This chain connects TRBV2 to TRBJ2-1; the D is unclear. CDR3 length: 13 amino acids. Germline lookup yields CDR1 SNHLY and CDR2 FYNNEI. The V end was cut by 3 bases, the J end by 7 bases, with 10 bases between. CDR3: CASSEEANNEQFF. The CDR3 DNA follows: TGTGCCAGCAGTGAGGAAGCAAATAATGAGCAGTTCTTC.

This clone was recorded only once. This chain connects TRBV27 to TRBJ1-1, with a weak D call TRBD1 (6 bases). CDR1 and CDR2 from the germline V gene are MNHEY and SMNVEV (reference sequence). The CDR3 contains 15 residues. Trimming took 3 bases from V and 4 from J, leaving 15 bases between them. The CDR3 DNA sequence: TGTGCCAGCAGTTTTGCCGGGACAAGGGGCACTGAAGCTTTCTTT. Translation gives CASSFAGTRGTEAFF.

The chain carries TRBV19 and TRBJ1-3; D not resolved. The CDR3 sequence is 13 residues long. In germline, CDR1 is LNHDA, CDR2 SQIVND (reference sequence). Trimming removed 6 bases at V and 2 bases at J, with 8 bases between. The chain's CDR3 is CASRVEAGNTIYF. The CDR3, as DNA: TGTGCCAGTAGAGTAGAAGCTGGAAACACCATATATTTT. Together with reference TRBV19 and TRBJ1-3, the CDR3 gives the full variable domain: DGGITQSPKYLFRKEGQNVTLSCEQNLNHDAMYWYRQDPGQGLRLIYYSQIVNDFQKGDIAEGYSVSREKKESFPLTVTSAQKNPTAFYLCASRVEAGNTIYFGEGSWLTVV.

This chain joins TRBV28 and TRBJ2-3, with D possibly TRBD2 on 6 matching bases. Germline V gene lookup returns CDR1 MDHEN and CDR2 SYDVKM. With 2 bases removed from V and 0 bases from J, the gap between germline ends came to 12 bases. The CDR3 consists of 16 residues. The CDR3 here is CASSLGVSGSTDTQYF. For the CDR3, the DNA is TGTGCCAGCAGTTTAGGGGTTAGCGGTAGCACAGATACGCAGTATTTT.